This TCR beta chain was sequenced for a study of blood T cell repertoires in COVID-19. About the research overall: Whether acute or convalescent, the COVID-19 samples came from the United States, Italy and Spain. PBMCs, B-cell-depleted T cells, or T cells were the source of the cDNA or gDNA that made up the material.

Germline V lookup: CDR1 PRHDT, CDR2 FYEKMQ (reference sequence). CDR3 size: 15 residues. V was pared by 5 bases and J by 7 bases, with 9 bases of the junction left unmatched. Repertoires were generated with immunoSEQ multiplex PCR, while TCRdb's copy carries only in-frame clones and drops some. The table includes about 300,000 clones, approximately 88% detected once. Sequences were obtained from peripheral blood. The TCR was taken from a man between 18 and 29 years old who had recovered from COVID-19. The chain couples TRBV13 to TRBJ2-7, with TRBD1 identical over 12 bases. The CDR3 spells CASSKTGQGALEQYF. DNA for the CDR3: TGTGCCAGCAGCAAAACGGGACAGGGGGCATTAGAGCAGTACTTC.